Sequencing of this TCR beta chain was carried out in a study of monozygotic twins with inflammatory bowel disease. Study-wide findings and caveats: A lone strong IBD-associated signal or clonotype found no support. TCRbeta diversity (inverse Simpson) was lower in IBD patients than in healthy co-twins.

Germline V gene lookup returns CDR1 SGHRS and CDR2 YFSETQ. CDR3 size: 13 residues. Eight cDNA synthesis reactions were run for every sample. UMIs with a 6-nucleotide sample barcode were added by template switching. TCRdb re-called the 5' RACE reads; one entry per CDR3 protein, DNA not given. There are 150,000 to 200,000 distinct CDR3 sequences in the sample, with approximately 7% held by the top ten. Details on this clonotype: The antigen is undetermined.

This TCR derives from a human donor with ulcerative colitis or Crohn's disease, or a healthy co-twin of an affected twin (not recorded which). The chain recombines TRBV5-1 with TRBJ2-1. Sample: blood. This chain's CDR3 is CASSFNFYNEQFF.